This TCR beta chain emerged from a study of OX40 agonist ivuxolimab in advanced cancers. Some clones are missing from TCRdb's copy, which holds only in-frame ones; the method was immunoSEQ multiplex PCR. The table includes 60,000 to 70,000 clones, around four fifths detected once. This clone has only one observation. The CDR3 covers 13 residues. V lost 3 bases to trimming and J lost 4 bases, with 9 bases between them. Per germline, CDR1 SEHNR and CDR2 FQNEAQ (reference sequence). This TCR derives from an adult with an advanced solid tumor such as melanoma, head and neck, liver or kidney cancer. The chain couples TRBV7-9 to TRBJ1-1, with TRBD1 as a possible D gene (5 bases). The sequenced sample was CD4+ or CD8+ T cells sorted from blood, obtained in a trial of the OX40 agonist ivuxolimab. The CDR3 DNA reads TGTGCCAGCAGCTTCCGGGGGTTCACTGAAGCTTTCTTT. Protein: CASSFRGFTEAFF.